This T cell receptor beta chain was sequenced for a study of T cell repertoires in cytomegalovirus infection. TCRdb recomputed calls from the reads with MiXCR, one row per CDR3 protein. Among some 310,000 distinct CDR3 sequences listed, 25% were seen once. Notes on this clonotype: The antigen is unknown.

The CDR3 extends over 15 amino acids. V was shortened by 6 bases and J by 8 bases, with 22 bases between the two germline ends. CDR1 MDHEN and CDR2 SYDVKM come from the germline V gene. V gene TRBV28 combines with J gene TRBJ1-2, with D perhaps TRBD1 (6 bases). The sample consisted of cultured PBMCs, taken from culture after CMV antigen stimulation. The origin of this receptor is a human donor in good health (CMV status not recorded). Some clones in this sample may be carry-over from other donors' samples. This CDR3 is CASSPGGSDKLGYTF. The DNA for the CDR3 is TGTGCCAGCAGCCCCGGGGGCAGTGACAAGTTGGGCTACACCTTC.